These 17 T cell receptor beta chains were sequenced from one sample in a study of regulatory T cells in long-lasting Graves disease. In building TCR beta libraries, iRepertoire HTBI primers were used together with Arm-PCR of CDR3 regions. TCRdb processed the multiplex PCR reads anew with MiXCR; each CDR3 protein has one entry. Among under 300,000 distinct CDR3 sequences listed, around 20% were seen once. Described time point: newly diagnosed GD, antithyroid drugs for less than 3 months. PBMCs provided the RNA from which the TCR library was made. Sequenced material: peripheral blood mononuclear cells (PBMCs), taken at new diagnosis, from a patient treated with antithyroid drugs. These receptors were collected from a female donor with Graves disease.

This clonotype has ten or more counts. The chain uses TRBV2 and TRBJ2-5; 8 bases match TRBD1. From germline, CDR1 is SNHLY and CDR2 FYNNEI. Trimming cost V 3 bases and J 5 bases; bases outside gene matches: 8. This CDR3 has 15 amino acids. CDR3 in amino acids: CASSETGAPSETQYF. DNA for the CDR3: TGTGCCAGCAGTGAGACAGGGGCCCCTTCGGAGACCCAGTACTTC.

In its sample, this clonotype was seen many times. This chain's CDR3 is CASSLMREKGNEQFF. In DNA form, the CDR3 reads TGTGCCAGCAGCTTAATGCGGGAGAAAGGCAATGAGCAGTTCTTC. The rearrangement uses TRBV5-6 and TRBJ2-1, with 7 bases matching TRBD2. CDR3 length: 15 amino acids. Germline V gene lookup returns CDR1 SGHDT and CDR2 YYEEEE. V lost 2 bases to trimming and J lost 6 bases; unmatched junction nucleotides: 8. Full variable domain (outside the CDR3, taken from reference TRBV5-6 and TRBJ2-1): DAGVTQSPTHLIKTRGQQVTLRCSPKSGHDTVSWYQQALGQGPQFIFQYYEEEERQRGNFPDRFSGHQFPNYSSELNVNALLLGDSALYLCASSLMREKGNEQFFGPGTRLTVL.

This clonotype was observed many times. V usage is TRBV18 and J usage is TRBJ2-2, with TRBD2 matching 8 bases. Germline lookup yields CDR1 KGHSH and CDR2 LQKENI. The V gene end was trimmed by 3 bases and the J gene end by 1 base; junction bases not matched to a gene: 4. The CDR3 spans 16 residues. In DNA, the CDR3 is TGTGCCAGCTCACCGGGAGCGGGAGTGAACACCGGGGAGCTGTTTTTT. It codes for CASSPGAGVNTGELFF.

This clonotype was picked up many times. V and J are TRBV6-1 and TRBJ2-7; D may be TRBD1 (6 bases). Deletions cut 7 bases from V and 2 bases from J, with 12 bases between. The CDR3 spans 13 residues. From germline, CDR1 is MNHNS and CDR2 SASEGT. In nucleotides, the CDR3 is TGTGCCAGCACCGGGGACACAACCTACGAGCAGTACTTC. It encodes CASTGDTTYEQYF.

This clonotype was observed at least ten times. V gene TRBV6-2 or TRBV6-3 combines with J gene TRBJ2-7; D is unclear. Deletions cut 8 bases from V and 5 bases from J, with 13 bases between. The germline CDR1 and CDR2 sequences are MNHEY and SVGEGT. There are 12 residues in the CDR3. The CDR3 DNA is TGTGCCAGCGAAAAGGGATTTGACGAGCAGTACTTC. Residues: CASEKGFDEQYF.

This clonotype was recorded at least ten times. This chain uses TRBV12-3 or TRBV12-4 with TRBJ1-5, with D perhaps TRBD1 (5 bases). The CDR3 length is 15 residues. V gave up 6 bases and J gave up 2 bases, with 14 bases separating them. CDR3 loop: CASRPPGTGNQPQHF. In DNA, the CDR3 is TGTGCCAGCAGGCCACCCGGGACCGGCAATCAGCCCCAGCATTTT.

In its sample, this clonotype was seen a few times. V is TRBV6-1 and J is TRBJ2-1, with 8 bases fitting TRBD2. Germline CDR1 and CDR2: MNHNS and SASEGT. With 4 bases clipped from V and 4 bases from J, the junction kept 6 bases outside the gene matches. The CDR3 length is 15 residues. The CDR3 spells CASSGLLADYNEQFF. The CDR3 DNA reads TGTGCCAGCAGTGGTCTACTAGCGGATTACAATGAGCAGTTCTTC.

This clonotype was picked up a small number of times. The chain is built from TRBV6-2 or TRBV6-3 and TRBJ1-2, with D unclear. Germline loops: CDR1 MNHEY, CDR2 SVGEGT. The CDR3 runs to 13 residues. The V end lost 0 bases, the J end lost 4 bases, and 6 bases lay between the germline ends. CDR3 coding DNA: TGTGCCAGCAGTTACTCGATGTCCTATGGCTACACCTTC. Translation gives CASSYSMSYGYTF.

The chain couples TRBV20-1 to TRBJ1-2; D possibly corresponds to TRBD1 (6 bases). CDR3 size: 11 residues. The germline V gene has CDR1 DFQATT and CDR2 SNEGSKA (reference sequence). Trimming stripped 6 bases from V and 6 bases from J, with 11 bases between. Here the CDR3 DNA reads TGCAGTGCGGACGGGGGCGATGGCTACACCTTC. Protein product: CSADGGDGYTF.

This clonotype was recorded many times. The chain combines TRBV20-1 with TRBJ2-5; 8 nucleotides align to TRBD2. The CDR3 length is 14 residues. Trimming cost V 1 base and J 7 bases; bases outside gene matches: 8. Germline V gene lookup returns CDR1 DFQATT and CDR2 SNEGSKA (reference sequence). The CDR3 DNA follows: TGCAGTGCTAGAGGCCCCGGGGGGGCCGGGACCCAGTACTTC. Its protein product is CSARGPGGAGTQYF.

Ten or more counts support this clonotype. The chain couples TRBV28 to TRBJ1-6; D is perhaps TRBD1 (5 bases). Germline values: CDR1 MDHEN, CDR2 SYDVKM. Trimming removed 8 bases from V and 7 bases from J, with 12 bases in between. The CDR3 is 13 residues long. This CDR3 is CASLGRVNSPLHF. The CDR3 coding sequence is TGTGCCAGCTTAGGCAGGGTAAATTCACCCCTCCACTTT.

The chain joins TRBV7-9 to TRBJ2-3; no clear D. The CDR3 is 17 residues long. CDR1 and CDR2 (germline): SEHNR, FQNEAQ (reference sequence). V was pared by 3 bases and J by 1 base, with 17 bases between. CDR3 DNA: TGTGCCAGCAGCTTTTACCGGAAAGCTAGTGGCACAGATACGCAGTATTTT. The encoded protein is CASSFYRKASGTDTQYF. The complete variable domain, with remaining parts taken from reference TRBV7-9 and TRBJ2-3, reads DTGVSQNPRHKITKRGQNVTFRCDPISEHNRLYWYRQTLGQGPEFLTYFQNEAQLEKSRLLSDRFSAERPKGSFSTLEIQRTEQGDSAMYLCASSFYRKASGTDTQYFGPGTRLTVL.

This clonotype appeared many times. This chain joins TRBV11-2 and TRBJ2-5; perhaps TRBD1 as D (6 bases). The CDR3 totals 11 residues. CDR1 is SGHAT and CDR2 is FQNNGV in the germline V gene. Trimming shortened V by 6 bases and J by 7 bases, and 9 bases separated the two germline ends. CDR3 DNA: TGTGCCAGCAGTACAGGGTTGACCCAGTACTTC. Translation: CASSTGLTQYF.

Only one count was recorded for this clonotype. The CDR3: CASSFEGLAGGHEQFF. DNA of the CDR3: TGTGCCAGCAGCTTTGAGGGACTAGCGGGAGGCCATGAGCAGTTCTTC. This chain connects TRBV7-2 to TRBJ2-1; 15 bases are a match to TRBD2. Looked up from germline, CDR1 is SGHTA and CDR2 is FQGNSA. The CDR3 totals 16 residues. Unmatched junction bases numbered 5, after V lost 3 bases and J lost 8 bases.

This clonotype was seen many times. V and J are TRBV3-1 and TRBJ1-4; no clear D gene. The CDR3 length is 14 residues. CDR1 is LGHDT, CDR2 YNNKEL, per germline (reference sequence). The ends were cut back, 3 bases at V and 8 bases at J, with 13 bases in the middle. The CDR3 sequence: CASSQQVLGEKLFF. CDR3 bases: TGTGCCAGCAGCCAGCAGGTGTTGGGGGAAAAACTGTTTTTT.

This clonotype has at least ten counts. This rearrangement joins TRBV6-2 or TRBV6-3 to TRBJ1-5, with D perhaps TRBD1 (6 bases). The CDR3 loop spans 14 amino acids. With 6 bases removed from V and 6 bases from J, the gap between germline ends came to 15 bases. Germline loops: CDR1 MNHEY, CDR2 SVGEGT. The CDR3 DNA is TGTGCCAGCAGCGAACAGGGTCCTACTCAGCCCCAGCATTTT. It is translated as CASSEQGPTQPQHF.

The chain recombines TRBV11-3 with TRBJ2-5, with 7 bases aligning to TRBD2. Losses at the gene ends were 5 bases for V and 2 bases for J; bases not matched to a gene: 5. Germline-derived CDR1 and CDR2 are SGHNT and YENEEA. There are 14 residues in the CDR3. The CDR3: CASSPGGTQETQYF. The CDR3 coding sequence is TGTGCCAGCAGCCCGGGGGGAACTCAAGAGACCCAGTACTTC.